These T cell receptor beta chains were read from a single sample in a study of T cell responses to AZD1222 COVID-19 vaccine. TCRdb's table, derived via immunoSEQ multiplex PCR, lists solely in-frame clones and lacks some. The top ten hold approximately 8% of the sample, which has 140,000 to 150,000 clones, 80% to 90% seen once. This material consisted of peripheral blood, taken on day 0 of AZD1222 vaccination. Source of these receptors: an adult in good health. The CDR3 runs from the conserved cysteine through the conserved F or W.

len: 11
v_gene: TRBV28
j_gene: TRBJ2-1
CDR3aa: CASSSGDKQFF

len: 12
v_gene: TRBV27
j_gene: TRBJ1-1
CDR3aa: CASSLTGTEAFF

len: 14
v_gene: TRBV7-9
j_gene: TRBJ1-2
CDR3aa: CASSFGDRSKGYTF

len: 14
v_gene: TRBV5-1
j_gene: TRBJ2-7
CDR3aa: CASSSGDGTYEQYF

len: 13
v_gene: TRBV28
j_gene: TRBJ1-4
CDR3aa: CASQQGVNEKLFF

len: 16
v_gene: TRBV3-1/TRBV3-2
j_gene: TRBJ2-1
CDR3aa: CASSPYRAGPYNEQFF

len: 13
v_gene: TRBV2
j_gene: TRBJ1-1
CDR3aa: CASRDRGRTEAFF

len: 16
v_gene: TRBV7-9
j_gene: TRBJ1-2
CDR3aa: CASSLRGQGANYGYTF

len: 17
v_gene: TRBV13
j_gene: TRBJ2-1
CDR3aa: CASSPTDSGGLYNEQFF

len: 13
v_gene: TRBV7-2
j_gene: TRBJ1-5
CDR3aa: CASCPWGNQPQHF

len: 15
v_gene: TRBV5-6
j_gene: TRBJ1-3
CDR3aa: CASSLVSVSGNTIYF

len: 15
v_gene: TRBV28
j_gene: TRBJ2-1
CDR3aa: CASSFGLQPYNEQFF

len: 12
v_gene: TRBV10-3
j_gene: TRBJ2-7
CDR3aa: CAIRATGGEQYF

len: 14
v_gene: TRBV5-1
j_gene: TRBJ2-3
CDR3aa: CASSLATPSDTQYF

len: 14
v_gene: TRBV6-5
j_gene: TRBJ1-1
CDR3aa: CASRPAGGNTEAFF

len: 12
v_gene: TRBV23-1
j_gene: TRBJ1-5
CDR3aa: CARLEGNQPQHF